This TCR beta chain was found in a study of regulatory T cells in long-lasting Graves disease. The sample's time point: newly diagnosed GD, antithyroid drugs for less than 3 months. Making the TCR library involved RNA that had been extracted from PBMCs. This clonotype was observed many times. According to the study, TCR beta libraries were built with iRepertoire HTBI primers and CDR3-region Arm-PCR. TCRdb used MiXCR to reprocess the multiplex PCR reads, holding one entry per CDR3 protein. The profile shows approximately 480,000 distinct CDR3 sequences, roughly 16% of them singletons. The V gene lost 1 base and the J gene lost 0 bases, with 13 bases spanning the gap. The CDR3 has 17 residues. Germline V gene lookup returns CDR1 MDHEN and CDR2 SYDVKM. Another study also made use of these data, one on T cells in Graves' hyperthyroidism and ophthalmopathy. As that study records: Clinical symptoms, serum thyroxine and TRAb, thyroid ultrasound and orbital computed tomography were used for the diagnoses. HTBI primers were used for first-round RT-PCR of the TCR CDR3. The model identified upcoming ophthalmopathy a median approximately seven months ahead of onset.

The origin of this receptor is a man aged 35-49 years with Graves disease. The genes are TRBV28 and TRBJ1-5, with TRBD1 as a possible D gene (6 bases). This material consisted of peripheral blood mononuclear cells (PBMCs), taken at new diagnosis, from a patient treated with antithyroid drugs. The CDR3 region is CASSLFLKGGSNQPQHF. CDR3 coding DNA: TGTGCCAGCAGTTTATTCTTAAAGGGGGGTAGCAATCAGCCCCAGCATTTT.